This T cell receptor beta chain was captured in a study of blood T cell repertoires in COVID-19. Overall study: Material from acute and convalescent COVID-19 was sourced from the United States, Italy and Spain. From T cells, B-cell-depleted T cells, or PBMCs came the material, which was cDNA or gDNA.

Study processing details: Counts of nucleated cells, estimated from reference gene primer amplification, were obtained. Repertoires were generated with immunoSEQ multiplex PCR, while TCRdb's copy carries only in-frame clones and drops some. V, J and clone size are taken as reported in that table, and D and trimming were inferred from the DNA itself. This sample carries more than 200,000 clones, 84% of them seen once, and the ten largest clones take approximately 4%. This CDR3 region has 16 residues. Germline loops: CDR1 MNHEY, CDR2 SMNVEV (reference sequence). The J segment lost 6 bases and the V segment lost 6 bases, leaving 12 bases of the junction unmatched.

Sample: peripheral blood. The V gene is TRBV27, the J gene TRBJ1-5; 9 nucleotides line up with TRBD1. This TCR was recovered from a man aged 55 to 70 with acute or convalescent COVID-19. CDR3 protein: CASRIQGAGGSQPQHF. The DNA of the CDR3 is TGTGCCAGCAGAATACAGGGGGCAGGGGGGAGTCAGCCCCAGCATTTT.